The 21 T cell receptor beta chains reported below all come from one sample, sequenced in a study of blood T cell repertoires in COVID-19 (dated by TCRdb to between 2020 and 2021). Libraries were made using the immunoSEQ multiplex PCR assay. Drawn from immuneACCESS, this table holds only the in-frame rearrangements with V and J called that TCRdb kept. Clones are partly lost; checked studies trace under half to an unresolved V gene and leave the rest unexplained. The sample table holds just under 150,000 clones, of which 80% to 90% were seen once. The ten largest account for approximately 40% of the sample. Sequencing was carried out using peripheral blood. These receptor sequences come from a man aged 45-65 years who had recovered from COVID-19.

The genes are TRBV5-6 and TRBJ1-2; D gene ambiguous. This CDR3 comprises 15 residues. With 4 bases removed from V and 2 bases from J, the gap between germline ends came to 15 bases. In germline, CDR1 is SGHDT, CDR2 YYEEEE. CDR3 residues: CASSPVEIPNYGYTF. The CDR3 DNA is TGTGCCAGCAGCCCGGTGGAGATACCCAACTATGGCTACACCTTC.

The chain employs TRBV4-2 and TRBJ2-5; 7 bases fit TRBD1. The CDR3 is made up of 16 amino acids. Germline V gene sequence: CDR1 LGHNA, CDR2 YNFKEQ. Losses at the gene ends were 2 bases for V and 5 bases for J; bases not matched to a gene: 11. This CDR3 is CASSQSTGTVGETQYF. In nucleotides, the CDR3 is TGTGCCAGCAGCCAATCCACCGGGACAGTAGGTGAGACCCAGTACTTC.

The chain joins TRBV11-2 to TRBJ2-5, with TRBD2 identical over 11 bases. The junction had 2 bases not matched to a gene; V was cut back by 4 bases and J by 1 base. This CDR3 has 15 amino acids. Germline V lookup: CDR1 SGHAT, CDR2 FQNNGV. The CDR3 nucleotides read TGTGCCAGCAGCTCGACTAGCGGGGCCCAAGAGACCCAGTACTTC. Residues: CASSSTSGAQETQYF. Together with reference TRBV11-2 and TRBJ2-5, the CDR3 gives the full variable domain: EAGVAQSPRYKIIEKRQSVAFWCNPISGHATLYWYQQILGQGPKLLIQFQNNGVVDDSQLPKDRFSAERLKGVDSTLKIQPAKLEDSAVYLCASSSTSGAQETQYFGPGTRLLVL.

The genes are TRBV2 and TRBJ1-6, with 8 bases identical to TRBD1. The V segment lost 4 bases and the J segment 10 bases; nucleotides outside the gene matches: 9. The CDR3 contains 15 residues. Germline V gene data show CDR1 as SNHLY and CDR2 as FYNNEI. The CDR3, as DNA: TGTGCCAGCAGTGCCACGGGACAGGAGGAATCACCCCTCCACTTT. Its translation is CASSATGQEESPLHF.

This chain links TRBV28 with TRBJ1-1, with 7 positions matching TRBD1. This CDR3 has 15 amino acids. CDR1 and CDR2 from the germline V gene are MDHEN and SYDVKM. V lost 6 bases and J lost 6; bases outside the gene matches: 13. The CDR3 nucleotides are TGTGCCAGCAGCCCGATCGACAGGGACTTTGCTGAAGCTTTCTTT. This codes for CASSPIDRDFAEAFF. Using reference TRBV28 and TRBJ1-1 for the parts outside the CDR3, the full variable domain is DVKVTQSSRYLVKRTGEKVFLECVQDMDHENMFWYRQDPGLGLRLIYFSYDVKMKEKGDIPEGYSVSREKKERFSLILESASTNQTSMYLCASSPIDRDFAEAFFGQGTRLTVV.

CDR3 in amino acids: CASSYSRRQTNSPLHF. CDR3 in DNA: TGTGCCAGCAGTTACTCGAGGCGGCAAACTAATTCACCCCTCCACTTT. V is TRBV6-5 and J is TRBJ1-6; D not resolved. Looked up from germline, CDR1 is MNHEY and CDR2 is SVGAGI. V shed 0 bases and J shed 6 bases, with 12 bases lying between them. The CDR3 spans 16 residues.

The chain employs TRBV19 and TRBJ2-7; D is undetermined. This CDR3 comprises 13 residues. Trimming removed 5 bases at V and 3 bases at J, with 11 bases between. Germline V gene lookup returns CDR1 LNHDA and CDR2 SQIVND (reference sequence). Written as DNA, the CDR3 is TGTGCCAGTAGTGTGGGTTACTACTACGAGCAGTACTTC. This sequence encodes CASSVGYYYEQYF.

The chain recombines TRBV6-6 with TRBJ1-5; possibly TRBD1 for D (5 bases). CDR1 is MNHNY, CDR2 SVGAGI, per germline (reference sequence). The V gene lost 5 bases and the J gene lost 6 bases, with 17 bases spanning the gap. The length of the CDR3 is 15 residues. This CDR3 is CASSPGGTTSQPQHF. In DNA, the CDR3 is TGTGCCAGCAGTCCTGGGGGGACCACCAGTCAGCCCCAGCATTTT.

This clone was observed a single time. Distinct nucleotide sequences in the sample also encode this CDR3. This rearrangement joins TRBV4-3 to TRBJ1-6; TRBD1 might be the D (6 bases). The V gene lost 4 bases and the J gene lost 7 bases, with 11 bases spanning the gap. CDR1 and CDR2 from the germline V gene are LGHNA and YSLEER. The CDR3 runs 14 residues. This CDR3 is CASSRQGSNSPLHF. The CDR3 DNA follows: TGCGCCAGCAGCCGGCAGGGGAGCAATTCACCCCTCCACTTT.

This clone appeared a single time. The chain links TRBV27 to TRBJ2-1, with D possibly TRBD2 on 6 matching bases. CDR1 and CDR2 (germline): MNHEY, SMNVEV (reference sequence). The V and J ends lost 6 bases and 0 bases respectively, with 12 bases between them. The CDR3 has 15 amino acids. The CDR3 region is CASRGGGGSYNEQFF. The CDR3 nucleotides read TGTGCCAGCAGGGGTGGGGGAGGCTCCTACAATGAGCAGTTCTTC.

The gene calls are TRBV30 and TRBJ2-3, with 11 bases aligning to TRBD2. V lost 2 bases, J lost 7 bases, and 8 bases stayed unmatched. Germline V CDR1 and CDR2: GTSNPN, SVGIG (reference sequence). This CDR3 region has 15 residues. This CDR3 reads CAWSTDSGGANTQYF. For the CDR3, the DNA is TGTGCCTGGAGTACCGATAGCGGGGGGGCGAATACGCAGTATTTT.

V gene TRBV4-3 combines with J gene TRBJ2-1; 11 bases line up with TRBD2. The CDR3 extends over 16 amino acids. Germline V lookup: CDR1 LGHNA, CDR2 YSLEER. Losses at the gene ends were 0 bases for V and 5 bases for J; bases not matched to a gene: 3. The CDR3 nucleotides are TGCGCCAGCAGCCAAGAGGGACTAGCGGAAGACAATGAGCAGTTCTTC. It encodes CASSQEGLAEDNEQFF.

The V and J genes are TRBV5-4 and TRBJ2-5, with a tentative D call TRBD1 (6 bases). CDR3 length: 18 amino acids. Trimming took off 0 bases at V and 0 bases at J, with 18 bases between the two ends. Germline CDR1 and CDR2: SGHNT and YYREEE (reference sequence). The CDR3 loop is CASSLALGAHGNQETQYF. CDR3 DNA: TGTGCCAGCAGCTTGGCGCTGGGGGCGCATGGGAACCAAGAGACCCAGTACTTC.

This chain uses TRBV6-1 with TRBJ1-2, with D maybe TRBD1 (5 bases). The V and J ends lost 1 base and 8 bases respectively, with 14 bases between them. From germline, CDR1 is MNHNS and CDR2 SASEGT. This CDR3 region has 14 residues. The CDR3, as DNA: TGTGCCAGCAGTGAAGTCGGCAGGGCCGTCGGCTACACCTTC. Amino acid sequence: CASSEVGRAVGYTF.

This clone appeared once. The gene calls are TRBV13 and TRBJ1-1; 11 nucleotides match TRBD1. V shed 3 bases, J shed 8 bases, and the junction held 2 bases outside the gene matches. The CDR3 runs to 13 residues. Germline loops: CDR1 PRHDT, CDR2 FYEKMQ (reference sequence). The CDR3 sequence is CASSFGQGAEAFF. CDR3 DNA sequence: TGTGCCAGCAGCTTCGGACAGGGGGCAGAAGCTTTCTTT.

This clone was recorded only once. The rearrangement joins TRBV6-5 to TRBJ1-1; tentatively, D is TRBD1 (6 bases). Trimming left V 6 bases short and J 1 base short, with 9 bases between. The germline gives CDR1 MNHEY, CDR2 SVGAGI. This CDR3 spans 13 amino acids. The CDR3 DNA reads as TGTGCCAGCAGCCCGGGACAGAACACTGAAGCTTTCTTT. It yields the protein CASSPGQNTEAFF.

With respect to this clone: The junction differs from germline at one of its ends, possibly a read error. The chain's CDR3 is CASSEGKGPSQGF. CDR3 nucleotide sequence: TGTGCCAGCAGTGAAGGAAAGGGGCCCTCTCAAGGATTT. The chain combines TRBV6-1 with TRBJ1-5; a possible D gene is TRBD1 (5 bases). CDR1 MNHNS and CDR2 SASEGT come from the germline V gene. The CDR3 has 13 amino acids.

This clone appeared once. V gene TRBV6-1 combines with J gene TRBJ1-6; 7 bases map to TRBD1. Per the germline V gene, CDR1 is MNHNS and CDR2 is SASEGT. The junction had 18 bases not matched to a gene; V was cut back by 4 bases and J by 3 bases. CDR3 length: 20 amino acids. This chain's CDR3 is CASSGTSTSGTAVYNSPLHF. CDR3 in DNA: TGTGCCAGCAGTGGAACCTCGACATCCGGGACAGCCGTCTATAATTCACCCCTCCACTTT.

The rearrangement uses TRBV29-1 and TRBJ2-7; D may be TRBD1 (6 bases). Trimming stripped 7 bases from V and 3 bases from J, with 10 bases between. The germline V gene has CDR1 SQVTM and CDR2 ANQGSEA. The CDR3 spans 11 residues. The CDR3 DNA sequence: TGCAGCGCCTCGGACAGCTACGAGCAGTACTTC. Encoded protein: CSASDSYEQYF.

V usage is TRBV7-9 and J usage is TRBJ2-7; weak D call: TRBD1 (5 bases). CDR1 and CDR2 from the germline V gene are SEHNR and FQNEAQ (reference sequence). Trimming shortened V by 4 bases and J by 5 bases, and 15 bases separated the two germline ends. The CDR3 is 14 residues long. CDR3 sequence: CASSYKAGIDEQYF. The CDR3 DNA reads TGTGCCAGCAGCTATAAGGCAGGGATTGACGAGCAGTACTTC. The full variable domain, rest sourced from reference TRBV7-9 and TRBJ2-7, is DTGVSQNPRHKITKRGQNVTFRCDPISEHNRLYWYRQTLGQGPEFLTYFQNEAQLEKSRLLSDRFSAERPKGSFSTLEIQRTEQGDSAMYLCASSYKAGIDEQYFGPGTRLTVT.

The CDR3 DNA is TGTGCCAGCAGACACCTTGAGGCAGGGGGGCGGACTGAAGCTTTCTTT. Translating it yields CASRHLEAGGRTEAFF. The V gene is TRBV11-2, the J gene TRBJ1-1; 7 bases map to TRBD1. V shed 6 bases, J shed 5 bases, and the junction held 15 bases outside the gene matches. Germline V CDR1 and CDR2: SGHAT, FQNNGV. The CDR3 runs to 16 residues.